The 16 T cell receptor beta chains given below trace back to one sample, sequenced in a study of PD-1 blockade in classical Hodgkin lymphoma. The time point here: newly diagnosed, previously untreated cHL patient sample. Clones were sequenced by immunoSEQ multiplex PCR, and TCRdb holds only the in-frame ones, with some missing. The sample consists of roughly 77,000 clones, over 90% of them appearing once. Sequencing input: peripheral blood mononuclear cells (PBMCs). These receptors originate from a human donor with classical Hodgkin lymphoma.

The rearrangement links TRBV5-4 to TRBJ2-7, with 9 bases aligning to TRBD1. V shed 2 bases and J 5 bases; nucleotides not matched to a gene: 5. CDR3 length: 14 amino acids. The germline V gene has CDR1 SGHNT and CDR2 YYREEE (reference sequence). The CDR3 loop reads CASSFRDRVNEQYF. Here the CDR3 DNA reads TGTGCCAGCAGCTTCCGGGACAGGGTCAACGAGCAGTACTTC.

This rearrangement joins TRBV7-6 to TRBJ2-3; D is ambiguous. The CDR3 loop spans 16 amino acids. CDR1 and CDR2 (germline): SGHVS, FNYEAQ. V was shortened by 2 bases and J by 10 bases, with 22 bases between the two germline ends. The CDR3 DNA reads as TGTGCCAGCAGCTTATTCGGGCTAGTAGGTAGAGTGGCGCAGTATTTT. It is translated as CASSLFGLVGRVAQYF.

This sequence joins TRBV5-5 and TRBJ2-7; D gene ambiguous. Germline V lookup: CDR1 SGHKS, CDR2 YYEKEE (reference sequence). The CDR3 runs 16 residues. Trimming cost V 4 bases and J 4 bases, with 21 bases left between them. The CDR3 nucleotides are TGTGCCAGCAGCCACACTTTAGCCGGAGCAGATTACGAGCAGTACTTC. It encodes CASSHTLAGADYEQYF.

A single count supports this clone. This rearrangement joins TRBV11-2 to TRBJ1-2; D remains ambiguous. Trimming left V 1 base short and J 8 bases short, with 11 bases between. CDR3 size: 13 residues. CDR1 SGHAT and CDR2 FQNNGV come from the germline V gene. DNA of the CDR3: TGTGCCAGCAGCTTAGGTTTGGTAGGCGGCTACACCTTC. This encodes CASSLGLVGGYTF.

The rearrangement uses TRBV7-2 and TRBJ2-7; TRBD1 aligns across 8 bases. The CDR3 is 15 amino acids. V lost 1 base to trimming and J lost 3 bases; unmatched junction nucleotides: 5. Germline values: CDR1 SGHTA, CDR2 FQGNSA. CDR3 bases: TGTGCCAGCAGCTTAGGAGACAGGGGAAACTACGAGCAGTACTTC. Its translation: CASSLGDRGNYEQYF.

This clone showed up just a few times. The chain is built from TRBV6-5 and TRBJ2-2; D remains unclear. V lost 2 bases and J 4 bases, leaving 5 bases between the germline ends. This CDR3 has 13 amino acids. CDR1 MNHEY and CDR2 SVGAGI come from the germline V gene. CDR3 region: CASSYRRTGELFF. The CDR3 region has the DNA TGTGCCAGCAGTTACCGCCGCACCGGGGAGCTGTTTTTT.

The chain employs TRBV11-3 and TRBJ1-5; D is undetermined. The CDR3 is 15 amino acids. Germline V gives CDR1 SGHNT, CDR2 YENEEA. The ends were cut back, 0 bases at V and 4 bases at J, with 10 bases in the middle. The CDR3 DNA follows: TGTGCCAGCAGCTTAGATCGTGCTCATAATCAGCCCCAGCATTTT. Amino acid sequence: CASSLDRAHNQPQHF.

The chain combines TRBV7-6 with TRBJ2-1; 7 positions match TRBD2. The CDR3 is 14 residues long. J lost 4 bases, V lost 5 bases, and 5 bases had no gene match. Germline loops: CDR1 SGHVS, CDR2 FNYEAQ. The CDR3 region has the DNA TGTGCCAGCAGCGGGGGGGGATTATACAATGAGCAGTTCTTC. Translating it yields CASSGGGLYNEQFF.

The CDR3: CASTNLGERTSGSRDNEQFF. The CDR3 DNA sequence: TGTGCCAGCACCAATTTAGGGGAGAGGACTAGCGGGAGCAGGGACAATGAGCAGTTCTTC. The rearrangement uses TRBV2 and TRBJ2-1; TRBD2 matches at 13 bases. The CDR3 totals 20 residues. Germline loops: CDR1 SNHLY, CDR2 FYNNEI. J gave up 5 bases and V 7 bases, and 20 bases lay outside the gene matches. Based on the CDR3 plus reference TRBV2 and TRBJ2-1, the full variable domain is EPEVTQTPSHQVTQMGQEVILRCVPISNHLYFYWYRQILGQKVEFLVSFYNNEISEKSEIFDDQFSVERPDGSNFTLKIRSTKLEDSAMYFCASTNLGERTSGSRDNEQFFGPGTRLTVL.

This chain links TRBV6-5 with TRBJ1-2; the match to TRBD1 covers 11 bases. The CDR3 length is 14 residues. V shed 5 bases and J 3 bases; nucleotides not matched to a gene: 2. Germline lookup yields CDR1 MNHEY and CDR2 SVGAGI. Written as DNA, the CDR3 is TGTGCCAGCAGTCCGGACAGGGGGCACTATGGCTACACCTTC. The encoded protein is CASSPDRGHYGYTF.

The genes are TRBV5-5 and TRBJ1-5; maybe TRBD1 (6 bases). Germline values: CDR1 SGHKS, CDR2 YYEKEE (reference sequence). The CDR3 is 13 residues long. The V end was cut by 7 bases, the J end by 5 bases, with 13 bases between. The CDR3 loop is CASEAGVDQPQHF. For the CDR3, the DNA is TGTGCCAGCGAGGCAGGGGTAGATCAGCCCCAGCATTTT.

V usage is TRBV2 and J usage is TRBJ2-3, with TRBD2 as a possible D gene (6 bases). CDR1 and CDR2 (germline): SNHLY, FYNNEI. With 6 bases removed from V and 3 bases from J, the gap between germline ends came to 16 bases. The CDR3 totals 15 residues. The CDR3 coding sequence is TGTGCCAGCAGGGGAGGTAGCCTAGGAACAGATACGCAGTATTTT. Translation: CASRGGSLGTDTQYF. The whole variable domain, remainder taken from reference TRBV2 and TRBJ2-3, is EPEVTQTPSHQVTQMGQEVILRCVPISNHLYFYWYRQILGQKVEFLVSFYNNEISEKSEIFDDQFSVERPDGSNFTLKIRSTKLEDSAMYFCASRGGSLGTDTQYFGPGTRLTVL.

In its sample, this clone was seen once. V usage is TRBV5-4 and J usage is TRBJ1-4, with a tentative D call TRBD1 (6 bases). Germline CDR1 and CDR2: SGHNT and YYREEE (reference sequence). The V end was cut by 3 bases, the J end by 4 bases, with 10 bases between. The CDR3 totals 14 residues. The CDR3 region is CASSSGQHNEKLFF. CDR3 nucleotide sequence: TGTGCCAGCAGCTCCGGACAGCATAATGAAAAACTGTTTTTT.

J is TRBJ1-1 and V is TRBV28; the D gene is possibly TRBD1 (6 bases). V was shortened by 7 bases and J by 1 base, with 16 bases between the two germline ends. CDR1 is MDHEN and CDR2 is SYDVKM in the germline V gene. CDR3 length: 15 amino acids. The CDR3 DNA sequence: TGTGCCAGCATCCCGGGGCGGGGACAGAACACTGAAGCTTTCTTT. It translates to CASIPGRGQNTEAFF.

J is TRBJ2-7 and V is TRBV6-5; possibly TRBD1 for D (5 bases). Between the trimmed V and J ends, which lost 8 bases and 0 bases, there was a span of 14 bases. This CDR3 region has 14 residues. Germline loops: CDR1 MNHEY, CDR2 SVGAGI. For the CDR3, the DNA is TGTGCCAGCGTTCAGGGTGGGGACTCCTACGAGCAGTACTTC. Protein sequence: CASVQGGDSYEQYF.

This clone was counted between two and nine times. This rearrangement joins TRBV19 to TRBJ2-1; 10 bases align to TRBD2. Germline CDR1 is LNHDA and CDR2 is SQIVND (reference sequence). The CDR3 spans 15 residues. V was pared by 6 bases and J by 1 base, with 3 bases of the junction left unmatched. The CDR3 nucleotides are TGTGCCAGTAGCATGACTAGCGGGTCCTACAATGAGCAGTTCTTC. Protein product: CASSMTSGSYNEQFF. The entire variable domain, with the rest obtained from reference TRBV19 and TRBJ2-1, is as follows: DGGITQSPKYLFRKEGQNVTLSCEQNLNHDAMYWYRQDPGQGLRLIYYSQIVNDFQKGDIAEGYSVSREKKESFPLTVTSAQKNPTAFYLCASSMTSGSYNEQFFGPGTRLTVL.